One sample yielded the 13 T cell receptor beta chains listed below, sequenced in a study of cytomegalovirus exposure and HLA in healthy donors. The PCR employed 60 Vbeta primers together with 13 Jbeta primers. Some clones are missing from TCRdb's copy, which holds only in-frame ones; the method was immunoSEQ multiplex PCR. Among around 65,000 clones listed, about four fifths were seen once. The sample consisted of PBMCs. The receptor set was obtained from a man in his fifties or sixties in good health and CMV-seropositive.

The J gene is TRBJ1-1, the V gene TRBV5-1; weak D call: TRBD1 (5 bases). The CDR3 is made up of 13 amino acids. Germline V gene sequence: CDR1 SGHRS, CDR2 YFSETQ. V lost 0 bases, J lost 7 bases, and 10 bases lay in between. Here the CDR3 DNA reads TGCGCCAGCAGCTTGGCCGATCAGGGTGAAGCTTTCTTT. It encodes CASSLADQGEAFF.

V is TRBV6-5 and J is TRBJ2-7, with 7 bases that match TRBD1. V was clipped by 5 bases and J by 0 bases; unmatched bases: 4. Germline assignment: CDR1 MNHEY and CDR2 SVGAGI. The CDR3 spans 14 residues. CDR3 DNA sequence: TGTGCCAGCAGTAGACAGGGCCCCTCCTACGAGCAGTACTTC. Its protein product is CASSRQGPSYEQYF.

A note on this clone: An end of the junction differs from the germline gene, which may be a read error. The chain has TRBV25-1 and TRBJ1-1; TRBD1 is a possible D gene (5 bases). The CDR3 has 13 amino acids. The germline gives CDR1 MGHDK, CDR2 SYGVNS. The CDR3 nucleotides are TGTGTCAGCAGTGCCGGGGGGTGGACTGAAGCTTTCTTT. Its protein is CVSSAGGWTEAFF.

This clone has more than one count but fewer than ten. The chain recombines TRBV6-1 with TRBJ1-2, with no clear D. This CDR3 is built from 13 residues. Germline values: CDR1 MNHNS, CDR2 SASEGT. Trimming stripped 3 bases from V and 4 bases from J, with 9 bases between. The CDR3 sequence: CASSDNGVYGYTF. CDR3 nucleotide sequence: TGTGCCAGCAGTGATAACGGGGTCTATGGCTACACCTTC.

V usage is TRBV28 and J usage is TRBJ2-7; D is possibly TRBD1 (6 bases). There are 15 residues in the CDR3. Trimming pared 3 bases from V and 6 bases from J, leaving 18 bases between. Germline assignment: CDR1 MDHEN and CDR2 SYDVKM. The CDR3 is CASSFGGPHFAEQYF. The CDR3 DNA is TGTGCCAGCAGTTTTGGGGGCCCCCACTTCGCCGAGCAGTACTTC.

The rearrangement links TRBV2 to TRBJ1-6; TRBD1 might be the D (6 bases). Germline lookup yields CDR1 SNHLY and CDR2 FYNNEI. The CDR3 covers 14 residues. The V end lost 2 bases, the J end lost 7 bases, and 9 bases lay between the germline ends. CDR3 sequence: CASSERGSNSPLHF. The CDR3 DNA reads TGTGCCAGCAGTGAAAGGGGGAGCAATTCACCCCTCCACTTT.

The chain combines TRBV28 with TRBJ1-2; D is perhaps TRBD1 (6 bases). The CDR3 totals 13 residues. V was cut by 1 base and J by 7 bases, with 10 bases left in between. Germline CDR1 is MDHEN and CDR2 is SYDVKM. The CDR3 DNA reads TGTGCCAGCAGTTTATTGGCAGGGGTTGGCTACACCTTC. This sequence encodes CASSLLAGVGYTF.

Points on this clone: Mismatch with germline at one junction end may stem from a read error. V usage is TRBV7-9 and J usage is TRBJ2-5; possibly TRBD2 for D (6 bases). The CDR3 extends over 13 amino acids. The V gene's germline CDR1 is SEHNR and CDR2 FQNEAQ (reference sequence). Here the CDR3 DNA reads TGTTCCAGCCGGGGGTACGATCAAGAGACCCAGTACTTC. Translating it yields CSSRGYDQETQYF. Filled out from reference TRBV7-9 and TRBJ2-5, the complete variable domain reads DTGVSQNPRHKITKRGQNVTFRCDPISEHNRLYWYRQTLGQGPEFLTYFQNEAQLEKSRLLSDRFSAERPKGSFSTLEIQRTEQGDSAMYLCSSRGYDQETQYFGPGTRLLVL.

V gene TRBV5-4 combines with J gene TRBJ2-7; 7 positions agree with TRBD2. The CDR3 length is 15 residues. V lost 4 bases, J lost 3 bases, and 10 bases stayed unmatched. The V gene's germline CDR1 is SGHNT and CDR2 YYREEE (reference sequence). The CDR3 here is CASSARGIAGYEQYF. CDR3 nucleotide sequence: TGTGCCAGCAGCGCCCGAGGTATAGCGGGCTACGAGCAGTACTTC.

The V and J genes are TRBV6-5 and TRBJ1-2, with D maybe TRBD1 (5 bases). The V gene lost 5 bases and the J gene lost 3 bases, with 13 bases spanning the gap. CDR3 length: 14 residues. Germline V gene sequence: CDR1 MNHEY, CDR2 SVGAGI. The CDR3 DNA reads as TGTGCCAGCAGTCTGACAGAGAGGCACTATGGCTACACCTTC. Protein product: CASSLTERHYGYTF.

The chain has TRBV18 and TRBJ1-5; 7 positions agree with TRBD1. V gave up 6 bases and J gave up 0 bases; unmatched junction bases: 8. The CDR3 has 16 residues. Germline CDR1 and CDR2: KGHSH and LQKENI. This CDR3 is CASSRGTVDSNQPQHF. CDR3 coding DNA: TGTGCCAGCTCCCGTGGGACAGTAGATAGCAATCAGCCCCAGCATTTT. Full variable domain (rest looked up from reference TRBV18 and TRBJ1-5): NAGVMQNPRHLVRRRGQEARLRCSPMKGHSHVYWYRQLPEEGLKFMVYLQKENIIDESGMPKERFSAEFPKEGPSILRIQQVVRGDSAAYFCASSRGTVDSNQPQHFGDGTRLSIL.

CDR3 loop: CSVEGVLADTQYF. In DNA form, the CDR3 reads TGCAGCGTTGAAGGAGTCCTTGCAGATACGCAGTATTTT. The V gene is TRBV29-1, the J gene TRBJ2-3; D gene uncertain. CDR3 size: 13 residues. Germline lookup yields CDR1 SQVTM and CDR2 ANQGSEA. V was trimmed by 1 base and J by 4 bases, leaving 9 bases between them.

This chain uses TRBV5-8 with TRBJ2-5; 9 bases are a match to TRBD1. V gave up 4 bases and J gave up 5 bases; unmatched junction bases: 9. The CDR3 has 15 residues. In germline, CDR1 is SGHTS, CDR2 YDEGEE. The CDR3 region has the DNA TGTGCCAGCAGCCCATACAGGGGGCAAGGGGAGACCCAGTACTTC. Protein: CASSPYRGQGETQYF.